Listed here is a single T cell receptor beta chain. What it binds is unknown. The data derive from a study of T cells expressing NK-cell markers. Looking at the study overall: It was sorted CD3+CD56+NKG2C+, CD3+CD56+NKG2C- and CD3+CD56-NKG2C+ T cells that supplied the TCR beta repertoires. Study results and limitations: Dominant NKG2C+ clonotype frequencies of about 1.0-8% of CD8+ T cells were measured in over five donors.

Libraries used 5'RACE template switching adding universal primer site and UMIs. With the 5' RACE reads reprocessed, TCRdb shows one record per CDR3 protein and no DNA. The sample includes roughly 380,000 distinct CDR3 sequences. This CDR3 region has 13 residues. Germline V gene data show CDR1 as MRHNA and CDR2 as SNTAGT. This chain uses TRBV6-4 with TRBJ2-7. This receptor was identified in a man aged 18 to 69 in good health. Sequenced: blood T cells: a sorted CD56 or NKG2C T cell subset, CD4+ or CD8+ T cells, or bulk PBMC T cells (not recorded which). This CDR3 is CAARAGGSYEQYF.